Reported below is one TCR beta chain. The sample comes from a study of T cell changes during pregnancy in multiple sclerosis. The CDR3 is 15 amino acids. Unmatched junction bases numbered 7, after V lost 1 base and J lost 5 bases. Looked up from germline, CDR1 is SGHTA and CDR2 is FQGNSA. Assay used: immunoSEQ multiplex PCR; TCRdb lists only in-frame clones, some missing. This sample has roughly 97,000 clones, with 90% found just once. This sequence was found in a female donor in good health, enrolled as a control in a pregnancy study. The source was peripheral blood, collected in the second trimester of pregnancy. The chain employs TRBV7-2 and TRBJ2-5, with 7 nucleotides matching TRBD2. Here the CDR3 DNA reads TGTGCCAGCAGCTTAGGTTGGGGGGGAGGGGAGACCCAGTACTTC. Protein product: CASSLGWGGGETQYF.